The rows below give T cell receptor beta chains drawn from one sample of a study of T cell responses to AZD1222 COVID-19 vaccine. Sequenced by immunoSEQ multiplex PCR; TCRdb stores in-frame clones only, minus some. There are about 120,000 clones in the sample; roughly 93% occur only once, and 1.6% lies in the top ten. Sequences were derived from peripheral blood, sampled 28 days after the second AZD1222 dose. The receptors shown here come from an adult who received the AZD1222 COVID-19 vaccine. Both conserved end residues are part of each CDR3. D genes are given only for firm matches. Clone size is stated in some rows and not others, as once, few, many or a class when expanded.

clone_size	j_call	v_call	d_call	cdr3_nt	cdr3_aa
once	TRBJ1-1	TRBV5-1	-	TGCGCCAGCAGCGGCGAGACGAACACTGAAGCTTTCTTT	CASSGETNTEAFF
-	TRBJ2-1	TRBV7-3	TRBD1	TGTGCCAGCAGCGTAAATCGGGACAGGGGGCACAATGAGCAGTTCTTC	CASSVNRDRGHNEQFF
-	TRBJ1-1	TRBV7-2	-	TGTGCCAGCAGCTTATGGGCAGGGGCGGACACTGAAGCTTTCTTT	CASSLWAGADTEAFF
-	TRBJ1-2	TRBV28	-	TGTGCCAGCAGACCGGGACTCAAATACTATGGCTACACCTTC	CASRPGLKYYGYTF
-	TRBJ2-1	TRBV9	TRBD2	TGTGCCAGCAGCGTAGCTCCAGCGGGAGTGGCCTATGAGCAGTTCTTC	CASSVAPAGVAYEQFF
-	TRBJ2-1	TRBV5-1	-	TGCGCCAGCAGCTTGGGGTCCCAGGGGACGAGGCAGTTCTTC	CASSLGSQGTRQFF
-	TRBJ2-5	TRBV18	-	TGTGCCAGCTCACCACCGGCCCCAGCGGAGACCCAGTACTTC	CASSPPAPAETQYF
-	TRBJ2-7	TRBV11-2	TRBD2	TGTGCCAGCAGCTTAATTTCTAGCGGGACCAACTACGAGCAGTACTTC	CASSLISSGTNYEQYF
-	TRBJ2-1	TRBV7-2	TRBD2	TGTGCCAGCAGCCCGGAACTAGCGGGAAGTGAGCAGTTCTTC	CASSPELAGSEQFF
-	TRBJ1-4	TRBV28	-	TGTGCCAGCAGTCAGATTACTTGGGGAAATGAAAAACTGTTTTTT	CASSQITWGNEKLFF
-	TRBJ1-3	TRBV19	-	TGTGCCAGTACCAATACGGCTGGCATATATTTT	CASTNTAGIYF
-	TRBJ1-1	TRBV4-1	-	TGCGCCAGCAGCCAAGATCGGGGGTCGACTGAAGCTTTCTTT	CASSQDRGSTEAFF
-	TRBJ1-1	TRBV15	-	TGTGCCACCAGCAGTGCTCCGGGGGGCGAACCAGGAGCTTTCTTT	CATSSAPGGEPGAFF
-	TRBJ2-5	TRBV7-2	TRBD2	TGTGCCAGCAGGGAGAGGGAACAGACTAGCGTTAGAACCCAGTACTTC	CASREREQTSVRTQYF
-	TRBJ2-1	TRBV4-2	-	TGTGCCAGCAGCCAAGGCCTGGGACCCCAGAGGAATGAGCAGTTCTTC	CASSQGLGPQRNEQFF
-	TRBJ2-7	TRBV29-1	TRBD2	TGCAGCGTTGAAGAGACTAGCGGTAGGTCCTACGAGCAGTACTTC	CSVEETSGRSYEQYF
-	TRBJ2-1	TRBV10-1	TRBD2	TGCGCCAGCAGTCGCGGACTAGCGGGGGTATACAATGAGCAGTTCTTC	CASSRGLAGVYNEQFF